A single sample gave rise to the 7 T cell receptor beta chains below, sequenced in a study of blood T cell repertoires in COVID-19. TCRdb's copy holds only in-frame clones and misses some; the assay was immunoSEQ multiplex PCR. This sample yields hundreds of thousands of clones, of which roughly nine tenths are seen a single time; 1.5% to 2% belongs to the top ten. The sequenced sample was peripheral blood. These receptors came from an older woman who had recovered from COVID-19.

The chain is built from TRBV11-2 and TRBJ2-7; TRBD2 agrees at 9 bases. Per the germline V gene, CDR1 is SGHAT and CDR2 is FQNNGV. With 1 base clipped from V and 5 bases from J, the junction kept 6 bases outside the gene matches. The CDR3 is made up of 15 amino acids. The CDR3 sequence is CASSLGSSGVNEQYF. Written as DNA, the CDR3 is TGTGCCAGCAGCTTAGGTTCTAGCGGGGTAAACGAGCAGTACTTC.

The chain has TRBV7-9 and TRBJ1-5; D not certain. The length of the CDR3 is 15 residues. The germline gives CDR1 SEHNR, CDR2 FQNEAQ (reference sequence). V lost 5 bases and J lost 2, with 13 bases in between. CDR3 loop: CASSTGGQGNQPQHF. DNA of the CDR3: TGTGCCAGCAGCACGGGAGGGCAAGGCAATCAGCCCCAGCATTTT.

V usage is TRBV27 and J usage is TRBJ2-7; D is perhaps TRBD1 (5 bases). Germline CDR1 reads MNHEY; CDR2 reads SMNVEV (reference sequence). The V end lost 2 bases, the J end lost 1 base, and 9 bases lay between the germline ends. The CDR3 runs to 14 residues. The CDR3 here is CASSLTRASYEQYF. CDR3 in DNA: TGTGCCAGCAGTTTAACCAGGGCTTCCTACGAGCAGTACTTC.

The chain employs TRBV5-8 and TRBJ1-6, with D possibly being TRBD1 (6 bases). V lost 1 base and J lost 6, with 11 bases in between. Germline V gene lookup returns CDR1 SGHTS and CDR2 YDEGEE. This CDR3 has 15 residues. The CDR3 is CASSLTGYGNSPLHF. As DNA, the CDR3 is TGTGCCAGCAGCTTGACAGGGTATGGTAATTCACCCCTCCACTTT.

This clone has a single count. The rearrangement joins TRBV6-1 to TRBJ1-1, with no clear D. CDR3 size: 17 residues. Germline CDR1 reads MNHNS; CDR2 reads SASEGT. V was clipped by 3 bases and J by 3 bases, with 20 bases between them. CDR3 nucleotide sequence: TGTGCCAGCAGTGAGAGGATGGTTAGATCCTGGGACACTGAAGCTTTCTTT. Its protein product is CASSERMVRSWDTEAFF.

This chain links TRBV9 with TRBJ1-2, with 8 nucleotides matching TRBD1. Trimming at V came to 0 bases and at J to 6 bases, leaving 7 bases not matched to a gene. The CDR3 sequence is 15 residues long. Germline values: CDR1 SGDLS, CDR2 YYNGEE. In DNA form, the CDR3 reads TGTGCCAGCAGCGTAGGAGACAGGGGAAGAGATGGCTACACCTTC. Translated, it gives CASSVGDRGRDGYTF.

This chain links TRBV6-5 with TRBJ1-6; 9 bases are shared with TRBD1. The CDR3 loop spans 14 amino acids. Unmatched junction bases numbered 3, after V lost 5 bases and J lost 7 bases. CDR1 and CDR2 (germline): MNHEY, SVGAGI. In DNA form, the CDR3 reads TGTGCCAGCAGTCGACAGGGGGTCAATTCACCCCTCCACTTT. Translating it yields CASSRQGVNSPLHF.